This TCR beta chain is from a study of T-cell reconstitution after alpha-beta-depleted transplantation in children (TCRdb year 2016). With regard to the full study: Using TCR repertoire profiling, the study quantitatively followed how T-cell immune reconstitution unfolded in children after TCRalphabeta/CD19-depleted allogeneic hematopoietic cell transplantation.

Libraries were constructed by PCR. The instrument given in TCRdb is Illumina HiSeq 2500. To normalize quantification of the TCRbeta repertoire, the TCR libraries were built with molecular barcoding that relied on unique molecular identifiers. The public reads were run again by TCRdb, first through fastp at Q25 and then through MiXCR, and only productive beta chains were kept. Rows with a matching CDR3 protein are joined into one entry that keeps the most common DNA and genes. The sample has 150,000 to 200,000 distinct CDR3 sequences on record, about 6.4% of them singletons. The ten biggest clones cover about 3% of the sample. Details on this clonotype: This receptor's antigen is unknown. The sample holds no much larger clone one base away, and base qualities are not on file.

V sheds 0 bases and J sheds 2 bases, leaving 12 bases between their ends. The CDR3 covers 16 residues, taking in both the cysteine and the phenylalanine. CDR3 DNA is the only sequence kept; it has 48 bases, read in frame from the first base. As encoded in the germline V gene, CDR1 is LGHNA while CDR2 is YNFKEQ. This receptor was taken from a human donor who donated a stem cell graft to a child with Wiskott-Aldrich syndrome. This material consisted of PBMCs from the stem cell graft donor, taken from the stem cell graft. The sequence is built from TRBV4-2 and TRBJ2-3; the D segment cannot be called with confidence. CDR3 loop: CASSQDDLGYTDTQYF. The base sequence is TGTGCCAGCAGCCAAGACGATCTAGGATACACAGATACGCAGTATTTT.